This TCR beta chain was recovered during a study of regulatory T cells in long-lasting Graves disease. Study background: Persistent Graves' disease denoted over 5 years of antithyroid drugs plus positive TSH receptor antibodies. General study results and limits: Persistent Graves' patients had lower TCR diversity than newly diagnosed ones. Sampling was limited to peripheral blood rather than thyroid tissue.

Relying on iRepertoire HTBI primers and Arm-PCR of CDR3 regions, the team built TCR beta libraries. TCRdb called the multiplex PCR reads again in MiXCR, with one record for every CDR3 protein. The repertoire holds 650,000 to 850,000 distinct CDR3 sequences, with 30% as singletons. The time point was: persistent/refractory GD, antithyroid drugs over 5 years with positive TRAb. PBMCs were the source of the RNA used for TCR sequencing. Criteria from the American Thyroid Association guidelines were applied to diagnose Graves' disease. A word on this clonotype: Its target is unknown.

J gave up 6 bases and V 1 base, and 5 bases lay outside the gene matches. CDR1 and CDR2 (germline): MNHNS, SASEGT. The CDR3 contains 15 residues. The material was peripheral blood mononuclear cells (PBMCs), obtained when the disease was refractory, from a patient treated with antithyroid drugs. This chain joins TRBV6-1 and TRBJ1-3, with 8 bases aligning to TRBD1. This sequence was found in a female donor with Graves disease. The CDR3 nucleotides are TGTGCCAGCAGTGAAGGTGGGACAGGCGTAAACACCATATATTTT. Amino acids: CASSEGGTGVNTIYF.